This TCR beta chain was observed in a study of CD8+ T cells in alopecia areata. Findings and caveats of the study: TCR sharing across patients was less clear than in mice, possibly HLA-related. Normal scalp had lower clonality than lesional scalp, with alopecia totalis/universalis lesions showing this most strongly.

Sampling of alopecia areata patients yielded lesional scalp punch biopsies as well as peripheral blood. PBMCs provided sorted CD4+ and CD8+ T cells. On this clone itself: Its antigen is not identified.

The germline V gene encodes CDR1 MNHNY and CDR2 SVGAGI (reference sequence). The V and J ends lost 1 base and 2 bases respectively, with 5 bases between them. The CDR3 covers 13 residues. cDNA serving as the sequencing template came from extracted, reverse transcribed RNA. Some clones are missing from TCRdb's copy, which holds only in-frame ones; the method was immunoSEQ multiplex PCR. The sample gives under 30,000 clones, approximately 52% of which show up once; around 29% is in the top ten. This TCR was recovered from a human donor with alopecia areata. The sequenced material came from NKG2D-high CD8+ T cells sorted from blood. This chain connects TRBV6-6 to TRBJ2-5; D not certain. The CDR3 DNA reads TGTGCCAGCAGTTACTTTCAGCAAGAGACCCAGTACTTC. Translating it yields CASSYFQQETQYF.